This TCR beta chain was recovered during a study of cytomegalovirus exposure and HLA in healthy donors. The V gene end was trimmed by 3 bases and the J gene end by 9 bases; junction bases not matched to a gene: 8. Per the germline V gene, CDR1 is ENHRY and CDR2 is SYGVKD. The CDR3 has 15 amino acids. Use of 60 Vbeta and 13 Jbeta primers characterized the PCR. Assay: immunoSEQ multiplex PCR; the TCRdb copy retains only in-frame clones and omits some. The table includes 180,000 or so clones, around 76% detected once. Specimen: PBMCs. This sequence joins TRBV10-3 and TRBJ1-6; the match to TRBD1 covers 7 bases. This clonotype was sampled from a woman aged 30 to 39 in good health and CMV-seropositive. This CDR3 reads CAISERGGLGSPLHF. The CDR3 bases are TGTGCCATCAGTGAAAGAGGGGGCTTAGGTTCACCCCTCCACTTT.